The following is a TCR beta chain sequence with its context. The antigen is unknown. The sample comes from a study of cytomegalovirus exposure and HLA in healthy donors. Study summary: From HLA-typed donors, an early data release held 70 million to 100 million unique TCRs. Study conclusions and caveats: Analyses of presence and absence presupposed an approximately uniform sequencing depth across donors.

The CDR3 is made up of 18 amino acids. Germline CDR1 LNHDA, CDR2 SQIVND (reference sequence). V trimming: 5 bases; J trimming: 7 bases; junction bases outside the gene matches: 17. PCR primers comprised 60 Vbeta and 13 Jbeta primers. Profiled with immunoSEQ multiplex PCR; TCRdb holds only in-frame clones, not every one. The table has around 120,000 clones, roughly three quarters seen once. The clonotype comes from a man aged 30-40 years in good health and CMV-seropositive. Sequenced sample: PBMCs. V gene TRBV19 combines with J gene TRBJ1-3; 10 positions agree with TRBD1. The CDR3 DNA is TGTGCCAGTAGTGTCTCCCCTTTCCGACAGGGGGCACGGAACACCATATATTTT. This encodes CASSVSPFRQGARNTIYF.